The 28 T cell receptor beta chains reported below all come from one sample, sequenced in a study of shared clonotypes between healthy human individuals. Sequencing used immunoSEQ multiplex PCR; TCRdb keeps in-frame clones, though not all of them. The sample shows under 2.5 million clones, around 90% of them seen only once. The sequencing sample was made of naive CD4+ T cells from PBMCs. The subset: CD45RA+ positively selected. These receptors came from a man younger than 35 in good health. Some clones in this sample may be carry-over from other donors' samples.

The chain combines TRBV28 with TRBJ1-3, with D unclear. Germline CDR1 MDHEN, CDR2 SYDVKM. Trimming took off 2 bases at V and 0 bases at J, with 14 bases between the two ends. The CDR3 loop spans 17 amino acids. Written as DNA, the CDR3 is TGTGCCAGCAGTTTAGTGTACGCAGACCCCTCTGGAAACACCATATATTTT. This gives the protein CASSLVYADPSGNTIYF.

The chain combines TRBV19 with TRBJ1-3; TRBD1 matches 8 bases. This CDR3 region has 16 residues. V dropped 4 bases and J dropped 2; count of bases not matched to a gene: 7. Germline V gene lookup returns CDR1 LNHDA and CDR2 SQIVND (reference sequence). Here the CDR3 DNA reads TGTGCCAGTAGTACGTTCAGGGGGCAAACTGGAAACACCATATATTTT. Its protein is CASSTFRGQTGNTIYF. The whole variable domain, remainder taken from reference TRBV19 and TRBJ1-3, is DGGITQSPKYLFRKEGQNVTLSCEQNLNHDAMYWYRQDPGQGLRLIYYSQIVNDFQKGDIAEGYSVSREKKESFPLTVTSAQKNPTAFYLCASSTFRGQTGNTIYFGEGSWLTVV.

The chain carries TRBV7-2 and TRBJ1-1; TRBD1 aligns across 8 bases. After removal of 5 bases from V and 1 base from J, the junction contained 9 bases not matched to a gene. The CDR3 covers 16 residues. CDR1 and CDR2 (germline): SGHTA, FQGNSA. The CDR3, as DNA: TGTGCCAGCAGCCTCCACCGGACAGGGACGAACACTGAAGCTTTCTTT. As protein: CASSLHRTGTNTEAFF.

This chain joins TRBV28 and TRBJ2-1; D gene unclear. The germline CDR1 and CDR2 sequences are MDHEN and SYDVKM. V was trimmed by 3 bases and J by 2 bases, leaving 8 bases between them. This CDR3 spans 14 amino acids. The CDR3 nucleotides are TGTGCCAGCAGTTTGTCGCTAGCCTACAATGAGCAGTTCTTC. Protein product: CASSLSLAYNEQFF.

The chain recombines TRBV27 with TRBJ1-1; D perhaps matches TRBD1 (6 bases). Germline V CDR1 and CDR2: MNHEY, SMNVEV (reference sequence). CDR3 length: 19 amino acids. The V and J ends lost 4 bases and 5 bases respectively, with 29 bases between them. In nucleotides, the CDR3 is TGTGCCAGCAGTTCCCCCGGGCTTATACAGGGTTTCTGGGGAACTGAAGCTTTCTTT. Its protein product is CASSSPGLIQGFWGTEAFF.

CDR3 sequence: CSAFGSGTIYNEQFF. In DNA form, the CDR3 reads TGCAGCGCTTTTGGGAGTGGGACCATCTACAATGAGCAGTTCTTC. J is TRBJ2-1 and V is TRBV29-1; D is tentatively TRBD1 or TRBD2 (5 bases each). Germline CDR1 reads SQVTM; CDR2 reads ANQGSEA. Trimming shortened V by 7 bases and J by 3 bases, and 19 bases separated the two germline ends. The CDR3 consists of 15 residues.

The chain uses TRBV5-1 and TRBJ1-4; D perhaps matches TRBD1 (5 bases). With 4 bases removed from V and 3 bases from J, the gap between germline ends came to 13 bases. Germline CDR1 is SGHRS and CDR2 is YFSETQ. This CDR3 is built from 15 residues. Here the CDR3 DNA reads TGCGCCAGCAGCCTAACCGGGACCCCTAATGAAAAACTGTTTTTT. It encodes CASSLTGTPNEKLFF. Together with reference TRBV5-1 and TRBJ1-4, the CDR3 gives the full variable domain: KAGVTQTPRYLIKTRGQQVTLSCSPISGHRSVSWYQQTPGQGLQFLFEYFSETQRNKGNFPGRFSGRQFSNSRSEMNVSTLELGDSALYLCASSLTGTPNEKLFFGSGTQLSVL.

This rearrangement joins TRBV29-1 to TRBJ2-1; TRBD2 agrees at 9 bases. This CDR3 spans 14 amino acids. Unmatched junction bases numbered 9, after V lost 7 bases and J lost 5 bases. The germline V gene encodes CDR1 SQVTM and CDR2 ANQGSEA. CDR3 protein: CSAHSGRENNEQFF. CDR3 DNA sequence: TGCAGCGCTCATAGCGGGAGAGAAAACAATGAGCAGTTCTTC.

J is TRBJ2-2 and V is TRBV6-5, with D perhaps given as TRBD1 or TRBD2 (6 bases each). The CDR3 runs to 14 residues. Germline assignment: CDR1 MNHEY and CDR2 SVGAGI. The germline V and J ends were trimmed by 5 bases and 5 bases, with 12 bases remaining between them. The CDR3 loop reads CASSLEGGTGELFF. Here the CDR3 DNA reads TGTGCCAGCAGTCTAGAGGGGGGTACCGGGGAGCTGTTTTTT.

This rearrangement joins TRBV2 to TRBJ1-5, with 10 bases identical to TRBD1. Germline-derived CDR1 and CDR2 are SNHLY and FYNNEI. The CDR3 runs 16 residues. The V and J ends lost 5 bases and 3 bases, in that order; junction bases with no gene match: 7. The CDR3 sequence is CASSKDRGLINQPQHF. DNA of the CDR3: TGTGCCAGCAGTAAAGACAGGGGGCTAATCAATCAGCCCCAGCATTTT.

J is TRBJ1-1 and V is TRBV7-9; D gene unclear. The germline V gene encodes CDR1 SEHNR and CDR2 FQNEAQ (reference sequence). The CDR3 is made up of 16 amino acids. Trimming shortened V by 0 bases and J by 1 base, and 12 bases separated the two germline ends. The CDR3 loop reads CASSLAGTFANTEAFF. The CDR3 DNA follows: TGTGCCAGCAGCTTAGCGGGCACCTTCGCGAACACTGAAGCTTTCTTT.

The genes are TRBV27 and TRBJ1-1, with D unresolved. With 0 bases removed from V and 3 bases from J, the gap between germline ends came to 14 bases. In germline, CDR1 is MNHEY, CDR2 SMNVEV (reference sequence). The CDR3 contains 16 residues. CDR3 sequence: CASSLSASLVHTEAFF. The DNA of the CDR3 is TGTGCCAGCAGTTTATCCGCCTCATTGGTGCACACTGAAGCTTTCTTT.

The gene calls are TRBV15 and TRBJ1-2; the D is unclear. The CDR3 is 14 amino acids. The germline V and J ends were trimmed by 3 bases and 2 bases, with 10 bases remaining between them. Germline V lookup: CDR1 LNHNV, CDR2 YYDKDF (reference sequence). CDR3 DNA sequence: TGTGCCACCAGCAGCGGCTCCGGGAACTATGGCTACACCTTC. Protein sequence: CATSSGSGNYGYTF.

The CDR3 DNA is TGTGCCAGCAGGGGAAATTCGGGACAAAATGAAAAACTGTTTTTT. It encodes CASRGNSGQNEKLFF. The gene calls are TRBV6-1 and TRBJ1-4; the D gene is possibly TRBD1 (6 bases). This CDR3 region has 15 residues. From germline, CDR1 is MNHNS and CDR2 SASEGT. Trimming pared 6 bases from V and 5 bases from J, leaving 16 bases between.

This rearrangement joins TRBV2 to TRBJ2-3, with a possible D match to TRBD2 (6 bases). The CDR3 totals 16 residues. The V end was cut by 7 bases, the J end by 0 bases, with 17 bases between. The germline V gene encodes CDR1 SNHLY and CDR2 FYNNEI. The CDR3 reads CASKEGAALSTDTQYF. Here the CDR3 DNA reads TGTGCCAGCAAGGAGGGAGCCGCCCTTAGCACAGATACGCAGTATTTT.

The CDR3 reads CASSYQGHTGELFF. As DNA, the CDR3 is TGTGCCAGCAGTTACCAGGGACACACCGGGGAGCTGTTTTTT. The rearrangement uses TRBV27 and TRBJ2-2, with D perhaps being TRBD1 or TRBD2 (5 bases each). Germline V gene sequence: CDR1 MNHEY, CDR2 SMNVEV (reference sequence). The CDR3 is 14 residues long. Trimming removed 4 bases at V and 3 bases at J, with 9 bases between.

The V and J genes are TRBV15 and TRBJ1-3; tentatively, D is TRBD1 (6 bases). V was shortened by 7 bases and J by 7 bases, with 14 bases between the two germline ends. CDR3 size: 13 residues. The germline V gene encodes CDR1 LNHNV and CDR2 YYDKDF (reference sequence). CDR3 protein: CATNEGQGNTIYF. The CDR3 bases are TGTGCCACCAATGAAGGGCAGGGGAACACCATATATTTT. Together with reference TRBV15 and TRBJ1-3, the CDR3 gives the full variable domain: DAMVIQNPRYQVTQFGKPVTLSCSQTLNHNVMYWYQQKSSQAPKLLFHYYDKDFNNEADTPDNFQSRRPNTSFCFLDIRSPGLGDTAMYLCATNEGQGNTIYFGEGSWLTVV.

The J gene is TRBJ1-5, the V gene TRBV30, with TRBD1 identical over 7 bases. This CDR3 is built from 13 residues. Germline V CDR1 and CDR2: GTSNPN, SVGIG (reference sequence). V lost 3 bases, J lost 4 bases, and 3 bases stayed unmatched. For the CDR3, the DNA is TGTGCCTGGAGGGGACAGCCGAATCAGCCCCAGCATTTT. Translation: CAWRGQPNQPQHF.

This chain uses TRBV18 with TRBJ2-2; unclear D gene. The ends were cut back, 3 bases at V and 6 bases at J, with 8 bases in the middle. This CDR3 is built from 13 residues. Germline lookup yields CDR1 KGHSH and CDR2 LQKENI. CDR3 amino acids: CASSPVFPGELFF. The CDR3 DNA reads as TGTGCCAGCTCACCTGTCTTCCCCGGGGAGCTGTTTTTT.

The chain has TRBV11-2 and TRBJ2-7; 8 bases align to TRBD2. V shed 1 base, J shed 2 bases, and the junction held 4 bases outside the gene matches. The germline gives CDR1 SGHAT, CDR2 FQNNGV. CDR3 length equals 15 residues. CDR3: CASSLVASGPYEQYF. DNA for the CDR3: TGTGCCAGCAGCTTAGTGGCTAGCGGGCCCTACGAGCAGTACTTC.

For the CDR3, the DNA is TGTGCCAGCAGCCTCCGGCGACGGAGAGTAAGGGAGGATGAAAAACTGTTTTTT. It translates to CASSLRRRRVREDEKLFF. This sequence joins TRBV7-3 and TRBJ1-4; D remains unclear. V lost 5 bases and J lost 6, with 25 bases in between. The CDR3 spans 18 residues. CDR1 is SGHTA and CDR2 is FQGTGA in the germline V gene.

The CDR3 spells CARSDRETGELFF. In DNA, the CDR3 is TGTGCCAGGAGCGACAGGGAAACCGGGGAGCTGTTTTTT. The chain joins TRBV7-9 to TRBJ2-2; 7 bases are a match to TRBD1. Trimming at V came to 9 bases and at J to 5 bases, leaving 6 bases not matched to a gene. Germline V gene lookup returns CDR1 SEHNR and CDR2 FQNEAQ (reference sequence). The CDR3 has 13 amino acids.

J is TRBJ2-5 and V is TRBV28, with D uncertain. This CDR3 comprises 14 residues. V dropped 2 bases and J dropped 3 bases, with 10 bases sitting between them. Germline-derived CDR1 and CDR2 are MDHEN and SYDVKM. CDR3 nucleotides: TGTGCCAGCAGTTTAAGGCAGGTGGAAGAGACCCAGTACTTC. This gives the protein CASSLRQVEETQYF.

The chain employs TRBV29-1 and TRBJ2-3; tentative D call: TRBD2 (5 bases). Germline V gene data show CDR1 as SQVTM and CDR2 as ANQGSEA. Trimming removed 0 bases from V and 1 base from J, with 11 bases in between. This CDR3 region has 15 residues. As DNA, the CDR3 is TGCAGCGTTGAAGACCCCCGAGCGGGCACAGATACGCAGTATTTT. Translating gives CSVEDPRAGTDTQYF.

The chain uses TRBV5-4 and TRBJ1-6; 8 bases map to TRBD1. The V segment lost 4 bases and the J segment 7 bases; nucleotides outside the gene matches: 7. Germline assignment: CDR1 SGHNT and CDR2 YYREEE (reference sequence). The CDR3 extends over 15 amino acids. CDR3 residues: CASSVQTGANSPLHF. CDR3 DNA: TGTGCCAGCAGCGTACAGACAGGGGCCAATTCACCCCTCCACTTT. Full variable domain (remainder filled in from reference TRBV5-4 and TRBJ1-6): ETGVTQSPTHLIKTRGQQVTLRCSSQSGHNTVSWYQQALGQGPQFIFQYYREEENGRGNFPPRFSGLQFPNYSSELNVNALELDDSALYLCASSVQTGANSPLHFGNGTRLTVT.

For the CDR3, the DNA is TGCGCCAGCAGCCATGGACCCTCCCGGGGCGAAAACATTCAGTACTTC. Its protein product is CASSHGPSRGENIQYF. The chain carries TRBV5-1 and TRBJ2-4; D could derive from TRBD1 or TRBD2 (5 bases each). This CDR3 comprises 16 residues. Germline CDR1 reads SGHRS; CDR2 reads YFSETQ. V lost 4 bases and J 5 bases, leaving 19 bases between the germline ends.

A note on this clone: Other DNA variants within this sample encode the same CDR3. The chain recombines TRBV28 with TRBJ1-3; TRBD1 is a possible D gene (6 bases). The germline gives CDR1 MDHEN, CDR2 SYDVKM. V was pared by 6 bases and J by 2 bases, with 11 bases between. This CDR3 is built from 14 residues. The CDR3 sequence is CASSLQGAGNTIYF. In DNA form, the CDR3 reads TGTGCCAGCAGCTTACAGGGAGCTGGAAACACCATATATTTT.

J is TRBJ1-4 and V is TRBV6-6; D gene ambiguous. The germline gives CDR1 MNHNY, CDR2 SVGAGI (reference sequence). V was shortened by 0 bases and J by 7 bases, with 12 bases between the two germline ends. CDR3 length: 15 amino acids. The CDR3 DNA reads TGTGCCAGCAGTTACTCATCCAAGCGGGGTGAAAAACTGTTTTTT. Amino acid sequence: CASSYSSKRGEKLFF.